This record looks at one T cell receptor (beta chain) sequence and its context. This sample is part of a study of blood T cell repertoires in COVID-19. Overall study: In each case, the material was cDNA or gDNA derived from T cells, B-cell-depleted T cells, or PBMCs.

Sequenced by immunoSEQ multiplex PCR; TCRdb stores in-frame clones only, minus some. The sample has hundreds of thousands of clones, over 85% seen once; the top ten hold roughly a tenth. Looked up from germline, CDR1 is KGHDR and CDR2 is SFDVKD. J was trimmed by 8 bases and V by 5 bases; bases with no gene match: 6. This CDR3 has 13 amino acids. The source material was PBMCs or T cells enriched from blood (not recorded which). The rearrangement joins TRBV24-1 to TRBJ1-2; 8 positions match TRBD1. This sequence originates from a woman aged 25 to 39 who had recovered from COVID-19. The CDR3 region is CATSAQGARGYTF. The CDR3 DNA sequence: TGTGCCACCAGTGCTCAGGGGGCGCGGGGCTACACCTTC.